These 21 T cell receptor beta chains were all obtained from the same sample, sequenced in a study of blood T cell repertoires in COVID-19. Using immunoSEQ multiplex PCR, the repertoire was profiled, and TCRdb retains in-frame clones only, with some absent. The repertoire has about 200,000 clones, about 90% of them found once; the top ten carry about 0.8%. The specimen was peripheral blood. The receptors come from a man aged 60 to 75 with COVID-19, enrolled during active disease.

This clone showed up just once. This chain joins TRBV18 and TRBJ1-2; D is possibly TRBD1 (6 bases). Trimming stripped 3 bases from V and 2 bases from J, with 16 bases between. Germline V gene sequence: CDR1 KGHSH, CDR2 LQKENI. The CDR3 loop spans 16 amino acids. CDR3 in DNA: TGTGCCAGCTCACCCTCCGCAGGGGAGATCAACTATGGCTACACCTTC. Its protein product is CASSPSAGEINYGYTF.

The rearrangement uses TRBV4-3 and TRBJ2-1, with a weak D call TRBD2 (6 bases). The germline CDR1 and CDR2 sequences are LGHNA and YSLEER. This CDR3 is 15 amino acids long. V gave up 0 bases and J gave up 4 bases, with 10 bases separating them. CDR3 bases: TGCGCCAGCAGCCAAGAGCGGGACCGTTACAATGAGCAGTTCTTC. It is translated as CASSQERDRYNEQFF.

This chain uses TRBV5-1 with TRBJ1-2; D is perhaps TRBD1 (5 bases). V was clipped by 7 bases and J by 3 bases, with 10 bases between them. The CDR3 consists of 12 residues. The V gene's germline CDR1 is SGHRS and CDR2 YFSETQ. CDR3 nucleotide sequence: TGCGCCAGCCGCACAGGTTACTATGGCTACACCTTC. Its translation is CASRTGYYGYTF.

The V gene is TRBV27, the J gene TRBJ2-1, with 13 bases that match TRBD2. V shed 4 bases, J shed 1 base, and the junction held 4 bases outside the gene matches. The CDR3 has 17 amino acids. Germline assignment: CDR1 MNHEY and CDR2 SMNVEV (reference sequence). CDR3 nucleotide sequence: TGTGCCAGCAGTTCCGGACTAGCGGGAGTGTCCTACAATGAGCAGTTCTTC. Residues: CASSSGLAGVSYNEQFF.

The chain uses TRBV12-3 or TRBV12-4 and TRBJ1-2, with a weak D call TRBD1 (6 bases). The V end lost 2 bases, the J end lost 5 bases, and 9 bases lay between the germline ends. The CDR3 is 13 residues long. CDR3 protein: CASSLSQGYGYTF. In DNA form, the CDR3 reads TGTGCCAGCAGTTTATCACAGGGTTATGGCTACACCTTC.

Written as DNA, the CDR3 is TGTGCCAGCAGCTTAGGCCAGGGCTACAATCAGCCCCAGCATTTT. This gives the protein CASSLGQGYNQPQHF. This chain joins TRBV7-8 and TRBJ1-5; D might be TRBD1 (5 bases). V lost 1 base and J lost 3, with 10 bases in between. The CDR3 contains 15 residues. Germline V gene lookup returns CDR1 SGHVS and CDR2 FQNEAQ.

The rearrangement uses TRBV5-4 and TRBJ2-6; D is possibly TRBD1 (5 bases). The CDR3 length is 15 residues. Trimming shortened V by 4 bases and J by 4 bases, and 12 bases separated the two germline ends. The germline V gene has CDR1 SGHNT and CDR2 YYREEE (reference sequence). CDR3 bases: TGTGCCAGCAGCGCAGGGTTTTCCGGGGCCAACGTCCTGACTTTC. It encodes CASSAGFSGANVLTF. Combining the CDR3 with reference TRBV5-4 and TRBJ2-6 gives the whole variable domain ETGVTQSPTHLIKTRGQQVTLRCSSQSGHNTVSWYQQALGQGPQFIFQYYREEENGRGNFPPRFSGLQFPNYSSELNVNALELDDSALYLCASSAGFSGANVLTFGAGSRLTVL.

The V call is TRBV7-9, the J call TRBJ1-6, with D maybe TRBD1 (6 bases). CDR1 and CDR2 from the germline V gene are SEHNR and FQNEAQ (reference sequence). This CDR3 has 13 amino acids. Trimming removed 5 bases at V and 9 bases at J, with 11 bases between. DNA for the CDR3: TGTGCCAGCAGCACGAGGACAGCTTCACCCCTCCACTTT. Encoded protein: CASSTRTASPLHF.

The J gene is TRBJ1-6, the V gene TRBV3-1 (or the pseudogene TRBV3-2), with a tentative D call TRBD1 (5 bases). From germline, CDR1 is LGHDT and CDR2 YNNKEL (reference sequence). The CDR3 is 15 residues long. V lost 1 base, J lost 6 bases, and 10 bases lay in between. CDR3 region: CASSQATAVNSPLHF. The DNA for the CDR3 is TGTGCCAGCAGCCAAGCGACAGCTGTTAATTCACCCCTCCACTTT.

This clone was observed once. The chain employs TRBV19 and TRBJ1-2, with D possibly being TRBD1 (6 bases). The CDR3 spans 13 residues. Germline V gene lookup returns CDR1 LNHDA and CDR2 SQIVND (reference sequence). The V end was cut by 6 bases, the J end by 7 bases, with 15 bases between. CDR3: CASRLGGAPGYTF. CDR3 DNA sequence: TGTGCCAGTAGACTAGGGGGGGCGCCTGGCTACACCTTC. Combining the CDR3 with reference TRBV19 and TRBJ1-2 gives the whole variable domain DGGITQSPKYLFRKEGQNVTLSCEQNLNHDAMYWYRQDPGQGLRLIYYSQIVNDFQKGDIAEGYSVSREKKESFPLTVTSAQKNPTAFYLCASRLGGAPGYTFGSGTRLTVV.

The CDR3 DNA follows: TGTGCCAGCAGCTTAGACCCGGGAGGCCCCTACGAGCAGTACTTC. It yields the protein CASSLDPGGPYEQYF. The J gene is TRBJ2-7, the V gene TRBV7-2; 7 positions match TRBD2. Germline CDR1 reads SGHTA; CDR2 reads FQGNSA. V lost 1 base to trimming and J lost 2 bases; unmatched junction nucleotides: 5. The CDR3 loop spans 15 amino acids.

V is TRBV19 and J is TRBJ1-6; TRBD1 agrees at 7 bases. The CDR3 extends over 14 amino acids. The V and J ends lost 4 bases and 9 bases, in that order; junction bases with no gene match: 6. In germline, CDR1 is LNHDA, CDR2 SQIVND (reference sequence). CDR3: CASSTVQGRSPLHF. CDR3 DNA: TGTGCCAGTAGTACGGTACAGGGGCGTTCACCCCTCCACTTT.

J is TRBJ1-3 and V is TRBV2, with 7 positions matching TRBD1. Germline CDR1 and CDR2: SNHLY and FYNNEI. The CDR3 has 15 amino acids. Losses at the gene ends were 8 bases for V and 2 bases for J; bases not matched to a gene: 9. CDR3 region: CASRDREVPGNTIYF. CDR3 sequence (DNA): TGTGCCAGCCGGGACAGAGAAGTACCTGGAAACACCATATATTTT.

The chain uses TRBV14 and TRBJ2-3; tentatively, D is TRBD1 (5 bases). Trimming took 2 bases from V and 2 from J, leaving 11 bases between them. Per germline, CDR1 SGHDN and CDR2 FVKESK. The CDR3 contains 15 residues. The CDR3 DNA sequence: TGTGCCAGCAGCCAACTCGACAGAATCACAGATACGCAGTATTTT. Translating gives CASSQLDRITDTQYF. Full variable domain (rest looked up from reference TRBV14 and TRBJ2-3): EAGVTQFPSHSVIEKGQTVTLRCDPISGHDNLYWYRRVMGKEIKFLLHFVKESKQDESGMPNNRFLAERTGGTYSTLKVQPAELEDSGVYFCASSQLDRITDTQYFGPGTRLTVL.

The V gene is TRBV14, the J gene TRBJ2-2; D may be TRBD2 (7 bases). V dropped 8 bases and J dropped 3 bases, with 19 bases sitting between them. Germline V gene lookup returns CDR1 SGHDN and CDR2 FVKESK. The CDR3 sequence is 16 residues long. CDR3 bases: TGTGCCAGCCCTTACAGGGCAGCGGGATACACCGGGGAGCTGTTTTTT. Translated: CASPYRAAGYTGELFF.

This clone was counted once. The chain recombines TRBV6-2 or TRBV6-3 with TRBJ2-2; TRBD1 or TRBD2 may be the D gene (6 bases each). The length of the CDR3 is 15 residues. Looked up from germline, CDR1 is MNHEY and CDR2 is SVGEGT. V dropped 4 bases and J dropped 7 bases, with 16 bases sitting between them. The CDR3 nucleotides read TGTGCCAGCAGTTTCTCGGGGGCGTCGGGCGGGGAGCTGTTTTTT. This translates into CASSFSGASGGELFF.

Here the CDR3 DNA reads TGTGCCAGCAGTATGTTCGACAGGGACCGAAAGCAGTACTTC. Its protein is CASSMFDRDRKQYF. The rearrangement uses TRBV27 and TRBJ2-7; 7 nucleotides agree with TRBD1. V dropped 5 bases and J dropped 8; count of bases not matched to a gene: 12. Germline CDR1 is MNHEY and CDR2 is SMNVEV (reference sequence). This CDR3 is built from 14 residues.

This rearrangement joins TRBV9 to TRBJ2-1; 8 bases agree with TRBD2. V lost 0 bases, J lost 2 bases, and 1 base stayed unmatched. Germline lookup yields CDR1 SGDLS and CDR2 YYNGEE. The CDR3 extends over 15 amino acids. The CDR3 DNA reads TGTGCCAGCAGCGTAGTCGGGAGGGCCTACAATGAGCAGTTCTTC. Residues: CASSVVGRAYNEQFF.

The V gene is TRBV7-9, the J gene TRBJ2-7; weak D call: TRBD2 (5 bases). CDR1 is SEHNR, CDR2 FQNEAQ, per germline (reference sequence). Between the trimmed V and J ends, which lost 3 bases and 5 bases, there was a span of 8 bases. The CDR3 sequence is 12 residues long. CDR3 bases: TGTGCCAGCAGCTTCGGGGTCAACGAGCAGTACTTC. It specifies CASSFGVNEQYF.

CDR3 nucleotides: TGTGCCAGTAGTATACAGCTAGCGGGAGACGAGCAGTACTTC. This encodes CASSIQLAGDEQYF. The rearrangement links TRBV19 to TRBJ2-7; 10 positions match TRBD2. V shed 2 bases, J shed 5 bases, and the junction held 3 bases outside the gene matches. From germline, CDR1 is LNHDA and CDR2 SQIVND (reference sequence). The CDR3 is 14 amino acids.

V gene TRBV2 combines with J gene TRBJ2-1; no clear D. Trimming took off 1 base at V and 9 bases at J, with 7 bases between the two ends. CDR3 length equals 12 residues. CDR1 and CDR2 (germline): SNHLY, FYNNEI. As DNA, the CDR3 is TGTGCCAGCAGTGAAGAAGCCGGTGAGCAGTTCTTC. Translation gives CASSEEAGEQFF.